The clone carrying this T cell receptor beta chain was seen once. One junction end disagrees with the germline gene, perhaps due to a read error. Germline V CDR1 and CDR2: SEHNR, FQNEAQ (reference sequence). The CDR3 consists of 15 residues. These data are taken from a study of early T cells in non-severe SARS-CoV-2 infection. Using its own MiXCR run on the 5' RACE reads, TCRdb lists one record per CDR3 protein. The sample holds 75,000 to 90,000 distinct CDR3 sequences, 15% seen once. The sample taken for sequencing was whole blood. The J gene is TRBJ2-7, the V gene TRBV7-9; D may be TRBD1 or TRBD2 (5 bases each). The sequence derives from an adult who was a healthcare worker with PCR-confirmed SARS-CoV-2 infection or an uninfected control (not recorded which). DNA for the CDR3: TGTGCCAGCAGCTTAGCGGGCAGGGAGCGAATGGAGCTGTACTTC. Its translation is CASSLAGRERMELYF.